A selection of T cell receptor beta chains follows, all from one sample in a study of T-cell reconstitution after alpha-beta-depleted transplantation in children. TCRdb fed the PCR reads into MiXCR, producing one record per CDR3 protein. Here the sample spans hundreds of thousands of distinct CDR3 sequences, around 13% being singletons. The sample here was PBMCs, taken before TCRalphabeta/CD19-depleted stem cell transplant. The receptors originated from a girl aged 2-10 years with congenital amegakaryocytic thrombocytopenia, due to receive a stem cell transplant. CDR3s include the opening cysteine and the closing phenylalanine or tryptophan.

v_call	cdr3_aa
TRBV7-9	CASSFIRLGPTQHEQYF
TRBV29-1	CSAKRLAGSDTQYF
TRBV20-1	CSAGGEEDYGYTF
TRBV20-1	CSARSGTDTGELFF
TRBV7-3	CASSPFPGAAYEQYF
TRBV5-1	CASGTSGSPEQYF
TRBV27	CASSPWLPTLSSSYEQYF
TRBV12-3/TRBV12-4	CASSLAGTKNIQYF
TRBV12-3/TRBV12-4	CASSFPDRDTEAFF
TRBV20-1	CSADRDNTETQYF
TRBV5-1	CASSLGSLRSYNEQFF
TRBV5-5	CASSPPRIASYEQYF
TRBV5-6	CASSLVWSPSGMVLEQFF
TRBV29-1	CSVLTGVAKNIQYF
TRBV20-1	CSARGDSLGETQYF
TRBV12-3/TRBV12-4	CASSFGRGNEQYF
TRBV7-2	CASSLTSGTPIF
TRBV27	CASTPAGRGETQYF
TRBV5-1	CASSARATQYLAPYEQYF
TRBV20-1	CSASSSLAGGLEQFF
TRBV15	CATSRPSESNEAFF
TRBV4-1	CASSQDNRGRSEAFF
TRBV12-3/TRBV12-4	CASSFGGREQFF
TRBV3-1	CASSQFVPKGGFNEQFF
TRBV20-1	CSAKGGGTGELFF
TRBV7-8	CASSWGPGTEAFF
TRBV7-8	CASSLAARGMGTQYF
TRBV4-1	CASSPTPGQTYEQYF
TRBV19	CASSIDITDTQYF
TRBV20-1	CSAPGALWEGRNEQFF
TRBV11-2	CASSRLGRGLSGNTIYF
TRBV10-3	CAINAGRTADSTGELFF
TRBV29-1	CSVEDRDVIPGELFF
TRBV13	CASSSKDHSYEQYF
TRBV12-3/TRBV12-4	CASSLPPGGEKLFF
TRBV25-1	CASGGTGGNTEAFF
TRBV6-1	CASFSRGELFF
TRBV20-1	CSARGRDRTISYEQYF
TRBV28	CASRNPGEGNYGYTF
TRBV20-1	CSARDRLAREQFF
TRBV6-6	CASRLRVSGELFF
TRBV12-3/TRBV12-4	CASSFVGYNEQFF
TRBV20-1	CSARDVRGGNTEAFF
TRBV15	CATGTGGETQYF
TRBV27	CASSHDRGEETQYF
TRBV20-1	CSARDRQGGTGELFF
TRBV10-3	CAISARLETQETQYF
TRBV5-5	CASSSYSGRDYNEQFF
TRBV15	CATSRGDYAQYF
TRBV5-5	CASSTDSAANTGELFF
TRBV20-1	CSARGREPSYGYTF
TRBV7-3	CASSPAHSTDTQYF
TRBV9	CASSVARAGGFTEAFF
TRBV7-9	CASSPRSNSPLHF